This T cell receptor beta chain was sequenced for a study of Tregs in tolerant kidney transplant recipients. This CDR3 contains 16 residues. Germline lookup yields CDR1 SGHNT and CDR2 YYREEE (reference sequence). V lost 4 bases, J lost 1 base, and 15 bases lay in between. Assay: immunoSEQ multiplex PCR; the TCRdb copy retains only in-frame clones and omits some. Found here are approximately 60,000 clones, 70% to 90% of them singletons; the top ten hold 3.8%. Recipients received nonmyeloablative bone marrow transplants from related graft donors, with transient mixed chimerism. This clone was seen only a few times. What it recognizes is unknown. Broader study findings: In tolerant patients, donor-specific Tregs outgrew total Tregs, suggesting antigen-driven expansion.

The V gene is TRBV5-4, the J gene TRBJ2-1; D possibly corresponds to TRBD2 (8 bases). Source: CD4+ T cells from blood (PBMCs), taken 6 months after the transplant. The TCR originated in a human patient who received a combined kidney and bone marrow transplant. Some T cells here may be from the graft donor. The CDR3 sequence is CASSPAGGQSYNEQFF. The CDR3 nucleotides read TGTGCCAGCAGCCCCGCGGGGGGACAGTCCTACAATGAGCAGTTCTTC.